This entry lists 20 T cell receptor beta chains sequenced from one sample in a study of cytomegalovirus exposure and HLA in healthy donors. The PCR contained 60 Vbeta and 13 Jbeta primers. Profiling relied on immunoSEQ multiplex PCR, and the TCRdb table lists in-frame clones only, not all of them. Altogether 100,000 to 150,000 clones are present, around 77% being singletons, with the ten largest covering around 4%. The specimen sequenced was PBMCs. The receptors derive from a male donor in good health and CMV-seropositive.

The rearrangement links TRBV19 to TRBJ2-7; possible D gene TRBD1, 5 bases. The CDR3 contains 12 residues. Trimming removed 5 bases at V and 3 bases at J, with 8 bases between. Germline-derived CDR1 and CDR2 are LNHDA and SQIVND (reference sequence). The CDR3 reads CASSPDSYEQYF. CDR3 coding DNA: TGTGCCAGTAGTCCCGACAGCTACGAGCAGTACTTC.

The chain recombines TRBV19 with TRBJ2-7, with 9 bases matching TRBD1. This CDR3 has 15 residues. Germline V gives CDR1 LNHDA, CDR2 SQIVND (reference sequence). The V segment lost 3 bases and the J segment 3 bases; nucleotides outside the gene matches: 6. The CDR3 bases are TGTGCCAGTAGTATGGGACAGGGAGAAATCTACGAGCAGTACTTC. It specifies CASSMGQGEIYEQYF.

This clone was seen a handful of times. The V gene is TRBV9, the J gene TRBJ1-3; 7 positions agree with TRBD1. CDR1 SGDLS and CDR2 YYNGEE come from the germline V gene. The CDR3 is made up of 16 amino acids. V shed 0 bases and J 0 bases; nucleotides not matched to a gene: 3. For the CDR3, the DNA is TGTGCCAGCAGCGTAGCTGGGACAGTCTCTGGAAACACCATATATTTT. Protein product: CASSVAGTVSGNTIYF. The variable domain in full, with the rest retrieved from reference TRBV9 and TRBJ1-3, is DSGVTQTPKHLITATGQRVTLRCSPRSGDLSVYWYQQSLDQGLQFLIQYYNGEERAKGNILERFSAQQFPDLHSELNLSSLELGDSALYFCASSVAGTVSGNTIYFGEGSWLTVV.

The chain links TRBV9 to TRBJ1-1; D ambiguous. Looked up from germline, CDR1 is SGDLS and CDR2 is YYNGEE. The length of the CDR3 is 13 residues. V lost 2 bases, J lost 0 bases, and 5 bases lay in between. DNA of the CDR3: TGTGCCAGCAGCGTCGCTATGAACACTGAAGCTTTCTTT. As protein: CASSVAMNTEAFF.

The chain is built from TRBV14 and TRBJ2-2; 8 nucleotides line up with TRBD1. This CDR3 has 17 residues. V lost 5 bases, J lost 0 bases, and 8 bases stayed unmatched. The germline V gene has CDR1 SGHDN and CDR2 FVKESK. Here the CDR3 reads CASSSRQGAANTGELFF. The CDR3, as DNA: TGTGCCAGCAGCTCTCGTCAGGGGGCGGCGAACACCGGGGAGCTGTTTTTT. The full variable domain, its missing parts supplied by reference TRBV14 and TRBJ2-2, is EAGVTQFPSHSVIEKGQTVTLRCDPISGHDNLYWYRRVMGKEIKFLLHFVKESKQDESGMPNNRFLAERTGGTYSTLKVQPAELEDSGVYFCASSSRQGAANTGELFFGEGSRLTVL.

V gene TRBV7-8 combines with J gene TRBJ2-7, with 11 bases matching TRBD2. V lost 7 bases and J lost 6; bases outside the gene matches: 8. The CDR3 totals 14 residues. Per the germline V gene, CDR1 is SGHVS and CDR2 is FQNEAQ. The CDR3 region has the DNA TGTGCCAGCACTGAACTAGCGGGAGCCCCCGAGCAGTACTTC. Translated, it gives CASTELAGAPEQYF. Full variable domain (outside the CDR3, taken from reference TRBV7-8 and TRBJ2-7): GAGVSQSPRYKVAKRGQDVALRCDPISGHVSLFWYQQALGQGPEFLTYFQNEAQLDKSGLPSDRFFAERPEGSVSTLKIQRTQQEDSAVYLCASTELAGAPEQYFGPGTRLTVT.

The rearrangement uses TRBV30 and TRBJ2-1; TRBD2 might be the D (6 bases). In germline, CDR1 is GTSNPN, CDR2 SVGIG (reference sequence). Trimming shortened V by 5 bases and J by 10 bases, and 6 bases separated the two germline ends. This CDR3 is built from 9 residues. The DNA of the CDR3 is TGTGCCTGGGGGGGGGAGCAGTTCTTC. Protein: CAWGGEQFF. Full variable domain (rest looked up from reference TRBV30 and TRBJ2-1): SQTIHQWPATLVQPVGSPLSLECTVEGTSNPNLYWYRQAAGRGLQLLFYSVGIGQISSEVPQNLSASRPQDRQFILSSKKLLLSDSGFYLCAWGGEQFFGPGTRLTVL.

This clone turned up a few times. The chain links TRBV7-3 to TRBJ2-5; D uncertain. Looked up from germline, CDR1 is SGHTA and CDR2 is FQGTGA. CDR3 length: 13 residues. Trimming shortened V by 2 bases and J by 1 base, and 5 bases separated the two germline ends. In nucleotides, the CDR3 is TGTGCCAGCAGCTTACTCAGCCAAGAGACCCAGTACTTC. Translation gives CASSLLSQETQYF. Supplemented by reference TRBV7-3 and TRBJ2-5, the full variable domain reads GAGVSQTPSNKVTEKGKYVELRCDPISGHTALYWYRQSLGQGPEFLIYFQGTGAADDSGLPNDRFFAVRPEGSVSTLKIQRTERGDSAVYLCASSLLSQETQYFGPGTRLLVL.

Written as DNA, the CDR3 is TGTGCCAGCAGCTCGGACAGAGCCTACGAGCAGTACTTC. It codes for CASSSDRAYEQYF. The chain uses TRBV13 and TRBJ2-7; maybe TRBD1 (6 bases). Deletions cut 4 bases from V and 2 bases from J, with 9 bases between. CDR1 PRHDT and CDR2 FYEKMQ come from the germline V gene (reference sequence). This CDR3 is 13 amino acids long.

The genes are TRBV2 and TRBJ2-7; maybe TRBD1 (6 bases). The CDR3 totals 12 residues. V lost 5 bases and J lost 9, with 14 bases in between. The germline gives CDR1 SNHLY, CDR2 FYNNEI. The CDR3 region has the DNA TGTGCCAGCAGTCCTCTACAGGGTCGGCAGTACTTC. It is translated as CASSPLQGRQYF.

V usage is TRBV7-2 and J usage is TRBJ1-6; TRBD1 aligns across 7 bases. V was pared by 3 bases and J by 0 bases, with 8 bases of the junction left unmatched. Per germline, CDR1 SGHTA and CDR2 FQGNSA. The CDR3 is 18 residues long. For the CDR3, the DNA is TGTGCCAGCAGCTTGTACAGGGGTCCCGGCTCCTATAATTCACCCCTCCACTTT. It encodes CASSLYRGPGSYNSPLHF.

The chain joins TRBV19 to TRBJ2-3, with D possibly being TRBD2 (6 bases). V was trimmed by 9 bases and J by 6 bases, leaving 16 bases between them. The CDR3 is made up of 13 amino acids. Germline V gene lookup returns CDR1 LNHDA and CDR2 SQIVND (reference sequence). CDR3 DNA: TGTGCCAGCGGCCCGGGGGTTAGGGATACGCAGTATTTT. Translating it yields CASGPGVRDTQYF.

This clone was seen a few times. This rearrangement joins TRBV11-2 to TRBJ1-5, with a weak D call TRBD1 (6 bases). Trimming cost V 5 bases and J 2 bases, with 10 bases left between them. The CDR3 totals 14 residues. The V gene's germline CDR1 is SGHAT and CDR2 FQNNGV. The CDR3 loop is CASSMTGGNQPQHF. The DNA of the CDR3 is TGTGCCAGCAGCATGACAGGAGGCAATCAGCCCCAGCATTTT.

In this sample, this clone turned up a few times. A read error may produce the germline difference seen at one junction end. V gene TRBV7-9 combines with J gene TRBJ1-2; D is ambiguous. The CDR3 has 14 residues. From germline, CDR1 is SEHNR and CDR2 FQNEAQ (reference sequence). DNA of the CDR3: TGTTCCAGCAGCTTAGAGGCGGCATTCTATGGCTACACCTTC. Its protein is CSSSLEAAFYGYTF. Full variable domain (rest looked up from reference TRBV7-9 and TRBJ1-2): DTGVSQNPRHKITKRGQNVTFRCDPISEHNRLYWYRQTLGQGPEFLTYFQNEAQLEKSRLLSDRFSAERPKGSFSTLEIQRTEQGDSAMYLCSSSLEAAFYGYTFGSGTRLTVV.

This clone has just one count. The gene calls are TRBV18 and TRBJ1-2; a weak D match, TRBD1 (5 bases). Trimming removed 2 bases at V and 1 base at J, with 11 bases between. The CDR3 loop spans 15 amino acids. Germline V gene lookup returns CDR1 KGHSH and CDR2 LQKENI. CDR3 region: CASSPRQSFNYGYTF. CDR3 DNA sequence: TGTGCCAGCTCACCAAGACAGAGTTTTAACTATGGCTACACCTTC.

The V gene is TRBV5-1, the J gene TRBJ2-2, with D possibly being TRBD1 (6 bases). Trimming shortened V by 4 bases and J by 6 bases, and 7 bases separated the two germline ends. The CDR3 runs to 12 residues. Germline CDR1 reads SGHRS; CDR2 reads YFSETQ. CDR3 loop: CASSGGPGELFF. The CDR3 region has the DNA TGCGCCAGCAGCGGGGGCCCCGGGGAGCTGTTTTTT.

CDR3 DNA sequence: TGTGCCAGCAGCCTGACACAGGGGGCGCGAGAAAAACTGTTTTTT. This sequence encodes CASSLTQGAREKLFF. The rearrangement joins TRBV7-2 to TRBJ1-4; 9 bases fit TRBD1. The V and J ends lost 5 bases and 8 bases, in that order; junction bases with no gene match: 9. The V gene's germline CDR1 is SGHTA and CDR2 FQGNSA. CDR3 length: 15 amino acids.

The J gene is TRBJ1-5, the V gene TRBV6-5; 8 bases align to TRBD1. Germline V gene lookup returns CDR1 MNHEY and CDR2 SVGAGI. J was trimmed by 4 bases and V by 6 bases; bases with no gene match: 8. The CDR3 totals 15 residues. The CDR3 protein is CASSQDRVTNQPQHF. Written as DNA, the CDR3 is TGTGCCAGCAGCCAGGACAGGGTCACGAATCAGCCCCAGCATTTT.

The chain has TRBV5-1 and TRBJ2-3; 15 bases map to TRBD2. Germline lookup yields CDR1 SGHRS and CDR2 YFSETQ. This CDR3 is built from 19 residues. With V trimmed by 4 bases and J by 0 bases, 9 bases remained unmatched. CDR3 residues: CASSPGLAGGTSSTDTQYF. CDR3 DNA sequence: TGCGCCAGCAGCCCCGGACTAGCGGGGGGGACTTCTAGCACAGATACGCAGTATTTT.

This clone was recorded a few times. One junction end disagrees with the germline gene, perhaps due to a read error. The chain recombines TRBV7-9 with TRBJ2-5, with TRBD1 as a possible D gene (6 bases). Germline CDR1 is SEHNR and CDR2 is FQNEAQ (reference sequence). The CDR3 is 15 residues long. This CDR3 reads CSSSHRKQGSETQYF. The CDR3 nucleotides are TGTTCCAGCAGCCACAGAAAACAGGGTTCCGAGACCCAGTACTTC.